Following are 30 T cell receptor beta chains from one sample sequenced in a study of early T cells in non-severe SARS-CoV-2 infection. From the 5' RACE reads, TCRdb called clonotypes with MiXCR, one entry per CDR3 protein. The table records some 80,000 distinct CDR3 sequences, over 4% of them present only once. The specimen was whole blood, collected at baseline. These receptor sequences come from an adult who was a healthcare worker with PCR-confirmed SARS-CoV-2 infection or an uninfected control (not recorded which).

The chain has TRBV29-1 and TRBJ1-5; D is undetermined. The CDR3 is 13 amino acids. V shed 3 bases and J shed 3 bases, with 9 bases lying between them. The germline gives CDR1 SQVTM, CDR2 ANQGSEA. In nucleotides, the CDR3 is TGCAGCGTTGAGACTCAGACCAATCAGCCCCAGCATTTT. This sequence encodes CSVETQTNQPQHF.

This clonotype was picked up a small number of times. The J gene is TRBJ2-3, the V gene TRBV20-1; a possible D gene is TRBD1 (5 bases). Germline values: CDR1 DFQATT, CDR2 SNEGSKA (reference sequence). Trimming took 1 base from V and 1 from J, leaving 12 bases between them. The CDR3 covers 15 residues. The CDR3 nucleotides read TGCAGTGCTAGAGTTGGCAGGGCCCGCACAGATACGCAGTATTTT. It translates to CSARVGRARTDTQYF.

This clonotype was seen more than once but under ten times. The chain has TRBV4-2 and TRBJ2-7, with D tentatively TRBD1 or TRBD2 (5 bases each). The CDR3 is made up of 13 amino acids. The ends were cut back, 1 base at V and 5 bases at J, with 9 bases in the middle. Germline CDR1 LGHNA, CDR2 YNFKEQ. The CDR3 DNA is TGTGCCAGCAGCCAAGTTGGGGACGACGAGCAGTACTTC. Its translation: CASSQVGDDEQYF.

This sequence joins TRBV5-4 and TRBJ2-1; 9 bases map to TRBD1. Germline V CDR1 and CDR2: SGHNT, YYREEE (reference sequence). This CDR3 has 15 amino acids. V gave up 1 base and J gave up 9 bases; unmatched junction bases: 8. CDR3 loop: CASSLSYRGQGEQFF. CDR3 in DNA: TGTGCCAGCAGCTTGTCTTACAGGGGGCAGGGTGAGCAGTTCTTC.

At least ten counts were recorded for this clonotype. J is TRBJ1-2 and V is TRBV18; 8 bases map to TRBD1. Germline V gene data show CDR1 as KGHSH and CDR2 as LQKENI. The CDR3 has 14 residues. Trimming at V came to 5 bases and at J to 6 bases, leaving 8 bases not matched to a gene. The CDR3 protein is CASSSEAQGDGYTF. Here the CDR3 DNA reads TGTGCCAGCTCATCCGAGGCACAGGGGGATGGCTACACCTTC.

This clonotype was observed many times. The rearrangement uses TRBV7-9 and TRBJ2-4, with D possibly TRBD1 on 5 matching bases. CDR1 and CDR2 (germline): SEHNR, FQNEAQ (reference sequence). V was cut by 5 bases and J by 4 bases, with 15 bases left in between. The CDR3 extends over 15 amino acids. CDR3 bases: TGTGCCAGCAGCGCATACTGGGGCTCAAAAAACATTCAGTACTTC. It encodes CASSAYWGSKNIQYF.

As for this clonotype: It may be a read error: a sequence one base away is much more abundant. CDR3 coding DNA: TGTACCAGCAGCCCAGGAGGGTACCTCTGGGATGGCTACACCTTC. Translating gives CTSSPGGYLWDGYTF. The chain employs TRBV5-6 and TRBJ1-2; D gene uncertain. The length of the CDR3 is 15 residues. Germline V gene sequence: CDR1 SGHDT, CDR2 YYEEEE.

The table lists this clonotype with a few counts. The chain has TRBV18 and TRBJ1-2; the D gene is possibly TRBD1 (6 bases). Germline-derived CDR1 and CDR2 are KGHSH and LQKENI. V was shortened by 3 bases and J by 0 bases, with 29 bases between the two germline ends. The CDR3 consists of 21 residues. The CDR3 sequence is CASSPTNASPGQKTANYGYTF. The CDR3 region has the DNA TGTGCCAGCTCACCTACGAACGCTTCTCCGGGACAAAAAACCGCTAACTATGGCTACACCTTC. The full variable domain, with the rest looked up from reference TRBV18 and TRBJ1-2, is NAGVMQNPRHLVRRRGQEARLRCSPMKGHSHVYWYRQLPEEGLKFMVYLQKENIIDESGMPKERFSAEFPKEGPSILRIQQVVRGDSAAYFCASSPTNASPGQKTANYGYTFGSGTRLTVV.

The J gene is TRBJ2-4, the V gene TRBV2, with 15 bases fitting TRBD2. The germline V gene encodes CDR1 SNHLY and CDR2 FYNNEI. This CDR3 is built from 14 residues. J lost 9 bases, V lost 6 bases, and 3 bases had no gene match. CDR3 in amino acids: CASREGLAGGIQYF. CDR3 DNA: TGTGCCAGCAGGGAGGGACTAGCGGGAGGCATTCAGTACTTC.

This clonotype was observed many times. One end of the junction is discordant with germline, which a read error may explain. This chain joins TRBV28 and TRBJ1-6; TRBD1 agrees at 9 bases. Germline CDR1 reads MDHEN; CDR2 reads SYDVKM. This CDR3 is built from 18 residues. This CDR3 is CASSSLLRWDRVNSPLHF. The CDR3 DNA reads as TGTGCCAGCAGTTCCCTCCTCCGGTGGGACAGGGTAAATTCACCCCTCCATTTT.

This clonotype appeared a few times. This chain uses TRBV19 with TRBJ2-2, with D unresolved. V lost 4 bases to trimming and J lost 6 bases, with 12 bases between them. CDR3 length: 14 residues. CDR1 LNHDA and CDR2 SQIVND come from the germline V gene (reference sequence). CDR3 bases: TGTGCCAGTAGTACCTTCGACTCGTCCGGGGAGCTGTTTTTT. This encodes CASSTFDSSGELFF.

The sample holds many counts of this clonotype. The rearrangement joins TRBV10-3 to TRBJ2-7, with D perhaps TRBD1 (5 bases). Germline CDR1 is ENHRY and CDR2 is SYGVKD. This CDR3 is 14 amino acids long. V dropped 6 bases and J dropped 3 bases, with 15 bases sitting between them. CDR3 DNA sequence: TGTGCCATCAGCGCAGGGCCCCAAATCTACGAGCAGTACTTC. This sequence encodes CAISAGPQIYEQYF.

This clonotype has at least ten counts. The chain links TRBV6-6 to TRBJ2-1; 8 bases map to TRBD1. Germline V gene lookup returns CDR1 MNHNY and CDR2 SVGAGI (reference sequence). V gave up 0 bases and J gave up 6 bases; unmatched junction bases: 7. The CDR3 sequence is 16 residues long. The CDR3 nucleotides read TGTGCCAGCAGTTACTCTCCCGGACAGGGTGTCAATGAGCAGTTCTTC. It codes for CASSYSPGQGVNEQFF.

This clonotype came up a few times. The V gene is TRBV20-1, the J gene TRBJ2-5; 7 bases match TRBD2. Germline V gives CDR1 DFQATT, CDR2 SNEGSKA (reference sequence). The CDR3 loop spans 13 amino acids. Germline trimming cut 4 bases from V and 5 bases from J; bases unmatched to any gene: 7. The CDR3, as DNA: TGCAGTGCTACCCCGGGAGGACGGGAGACCCAGTACTTC. It yields the protein CSATPGGRETQYF.

There are many counts of this clonotype. The chain links TRBV6-5 to TRBJ1-1; TRBD1 is a possible D gene (6 bases). With 5 bases removed from V and 5 bases from J, the gap between germline ends came to 15 bases. The CDR3 runs 14 residues. Germline lookup yields CDR1 MNHEY and CDR2 SVGAGI. CDR3 region: CASSLGASGTEAFF. CDR3 nucleotides: TGTGCCAGCAGTCTGGGGGCTTCTGGTACTGAAGCTTTCTTT.

The chain links TRBV27 to TRBJ2-2; D may be TRBD1 or TRBD2 (5 bases each). Trimming took 2 bases from V and 3 from J, leaving 10 bases between them. CDR3 length: 15 amino acids. CDR1 is MNHEY and CDR2 is SMNVEV in the germline V gene (reference sequence). As DNA, the CDR3 is TGTGCCAGCAGTTTAGGTCGGGGCTACACCGGGGAGCTGTTTTTT. This translates into CASSLGRGYTGELFF.

The chain recombines TRBV7-7 with TRBJ2-2, with a tentative D call TRBD2 (6 bases). The length of the CDR3 is 17 residues. V was trimmed by 3 bases and J by 2 bases, leaving 16 bases between them. The germline CDR1 and CDR2 sequences are SSHAT and FNYEAQ (reference sequence). DNA for the CDR3: TGTGCCAGCAGCTTGGGAGGCCCTGTCATCAACACCGGGGAGCTGTTTTTT. Translated, it gives CASSLGGPVINTGELFF.

This clonotype was recorded many times. The V and J genes are TRBV29-1 and TRBJ1-2, with 7 nucleotides matching TRBD1. V shed 7 bases, J shed 2 bases, and the junction held 10 bases outside the gene matches. From germline, CDR1 is SQVTM and CDR2 ANQGSEA. The CDR3 consists of 14 residues. The CDR3 spells CSAVADRQNYGYTF. CDR3 in DNA: TGCAGCGCGGTAGCGGACAGGCAGAACTATGGCTACACCTTC.

V gene TRBV4-1 combines with J gene TRBJ2-1; 7 nucleotides match TRBD2. Germline V gene data show CDR1 as MGHRA and CDR2 as YSYEKL. There are 13 residues in the CDR3. V lost 4 bases, J lost 10 bases, and 7 bases stayed unmatched. CDR3 DNA: TGCGCCAGCAGCCCTCGACTAGCCGGCGAGCAGTTCTTC. This translates into CASSPRLAGEQFF.

V and J are TRBV20-1 and TRBJ2-6; 9 bases map to TRBD2. The CDR3 sequence is 17 residues long. The ends lost 1 base at V and 0 bases at J; junction bases unmatched: 4. CDR1 DFQATT and CDR2 SNEGSKA come from the germline V gene (reference sequence). CDR3 nucleotide sequence: TGCAGTGCTAGAGTGGCAGCGGGGGGCTCTGGGGCCAACGTCCTGACTTTC. Translation gives CSARVAAGGSGANVLTF.

This clonotype came up many times. The V and J genes are TRBV27 and TRBJ1-4, with a tentative D call TRBD1 (6 bases). V gave up 4 bases and J gave up 8 bases, with 23 bases separating them. Germline CDR1 is MNHEY and CDR2 is SMNVEV (reference sequence). The CDR3 length is 17 residues. The CDR3 protein is CASSSYPDRPDREKLFF. DNA of the CDR3: TGTGCCAGCAGTTCCTACCCCGACAGGCCAGACCGAGAAAAACTGTTTTTT.

There are many counts of this clonotype. The J gene is TRBJ2-1, the V gene TRBV29-1; no definite D call. V lost 2 bases to trimming and J lost 10 bases, with 12 bases between them. The CDR3 is 12 amino acids. Germline V gene lookup returns CDR1 SQVTM and CDR2 ANQGSEA. The CDR3 sequence is CSVERRRTEQFF. CDR3 in DNA: TGCAGCGTTGAACGTCGCAGGACGGAGCAGTTCTTC.

This clonotype was picked up many times. CDR3: CSVGTLYEQYF. In nucleotides, the CDR3 is TGCAGCGTCGGGACACTCTACGAGCAGTACTTC. V is TRBV29-1 and J is TRBJ2-7; D may be TRBD1 (6 bases). V lost 6 bases to trimming and J lost 3 bases, with 9 bases between them. The CDR3 spans 11 residues. CDR1 is SQVTM, CDR2 ANQGSEA, per germline.

This clonotype was picked up many times. The chain combines TRBV5-1 with TRBJ1-1; maybe TRBD1 (5 bases). Germline-derived CDR1 and CDR2 are SGHRS and YFSETQ. CDR3 length equals 15 residues. The V end was cut by 4 bases, the J end by 6 bases, with 19 bases between. The CDR3 loop reads CASSITTGPRAEAFF. The DNA for the CDR3 is TGCGCCAGCAGCATTACAACGGGGCCGAGAGCTGAAGCTTTCTTT. Supplemented by reference TRBV5-1 and TRBJ1-1, the full variable domain reads KAGVTQTPRYLIKTRGQQVTLSCSPISGHRSVSWYQQTPGQGLQFLFEYFSETQRNKGNFPGRFSGRQFSNSRSEMNVSTLELGDSALYLCASSITTGPRAEAFFGQGTRLTVV.

This clonotype was observed many times. The chain joins TRBV18 to TRBJ2-1; TRBD2 agrees at 10 bases. The V segment lost 0 bases and the J segment 7 bases; nucleotides outside the gene matches: 3. This CDR3 is built from 15 residues. Germline V gene sequence: CDR1 KGHSH, CDR2 LQKENI. The CDR3 spells CASSPPPSGRNEQFF. The CDR3 region has the DNA TGTGCCAGCTCACCACCCCCTAGCGGGAGAAATGAGCAGTTCTTC. Full variable domain (outside the CDR3, taken from reference TRBV18 and TRBJ2-1): NAGVMQNPRHLVRRRGQEARLRCSPMKGHSHVYWYRQLPEEGLKFMVYLQKENIIDESGMPKERFSAEFPKEGPSILRIQQVVRGDSAAYFCASSPPPSGRNEQFFGPGTRLTVL.

A few counts support this clonotype. The genes are TRBV20-1 and TRBJ2-1, with 8 nucleotides matching TRBD2. Germline CDR1 and CDR2: DFQATT and SNEGSKA (reference sequence). The CDR3 covers 13 residues. V trimming: 3 bases; J trimming: 7 bases; junction bases outside the gene matches: 5. The chain's CDR3 is CSASSPGGNEQFF. The CDR3, as DNA: TGCAGTGCTAGTTCGCCGGGGGGGAATGAGCAGTTCTTC.

This chain uses TRBV12-3 or TRBV12-4 with TRBJ1-3; 8 bases agree with TRBD1. V trimming: 6 bases; J trimming: 3 bases; junction bases outside the gene matches: 7. This CDR3 is built from 15 residues. The DNA of the CDR3 is TGTGCCAGCAGCCCTGACAGGGGCCTTGGAAACACCATATATTTT. The encoded protein is CASSPDRGLGNTIYF.

This clonotype was observed many times. This rearrangement joins TRBV7-6 to TRBJ2-3; D perhaps matches TRBD2 (5 bases). Trimming took 4 bases from V and 0 from J, leaving 14 bases between them. The length of the CDR3 is 16 residues. Germline lookup yields CDR1 SGHVS and CDR2 FNYEAQ. The CDR3 region is CASSYGGGASTDTQYF. CDR3 DNA sequence: TGTGCCAGCAGCTACGGAGGCGGAGCGAGCACAGATACGCAGTATTTT. Full variable domain (outside the CDR3, taken from reference TRBV7-6 and TRBJ2-3): GAGVSQSPRYKVTKRGQDVALRCDPISGHVSLYWYRQALGQGPEFLTYFNYEAQQDKSGLPNDRFSAERPEGSISTLTIQRTEQRDSAMYRCASSYGGGASTDTQYFGPGTRLTVL.

This clonotype was counted many times. The genes are TRBV12-3 or TRBV12-4 and TRBJ2-7; 7 nucleotides agree with TRBD2. J lost 7 bases, V lost 3 bases, and 9 bases had no gene match. CDR3 length: 14 residues. CDR3 protein: CASSFGGSQVEQYF. The CDR3 DNA reads as TGTGCCAGCAGTTTCGGGGGGAGTCAGGTGGAGCAGTACTTC.

This clonotype was seen more than once but under ten times. The gene calls are TRBV12-5 and TRBJ2-4; 11 nucleotides agree with TRBD1. The CDR3 contains 19 residues. Germline V gene data show CDR1 as LGHNT and CDR2 as FRNRAP. V trimming: 0 bases; J trimming: 1 base; junction bases outside the gene matches: 8. In nucleotides, the CDR3 is TGTGCTAGTGGTTTGGTAGATGGACAGGGGGCGCGCGCCAAAAACATTCAGTACTTC. Protein product: CASGLVDGQGARAKNIQYF.